The entry that follows covers one T cell receptor (beta chain) sequence. A single count supports this clone. Its antigen is not yet known. The sample holds no much larger clone one base away, and base qualities are not on file. This record belongs to a study of blood T cell repertoires in COVID-19 (dated by TCRdb to 2018 to 2020). Study-level background: ImmuneRACE Cohort 3 recovered participants were defined by two consecutive negative NP/OP PCR tests, healthcare professional clearance, or symptom resolution. The collaborator samples originated in the United States, Italy and Spain and spanned the acute and convalescent phases of COVID-19. The prospective study material was composed of cDNA or gDNA derived from T cells, B-cell-depleted T cells, or PBMCs. Subjects who had been exposed to COVID-19, were actively infected with it, or had recovered from it provided the deeply sampled blood TCRbeta repertoires that made up the dataset. The repertoires were made available in a free public database intended to serve as a resource for research on the immune response to SARS-CoV-2. Samples were obtained from the ongoing ImmuneRACE study (first 160 participants) and from 950 to 1,500 subjects provided by 6 global collaborators. Nearly every sample came with metadata listing a de-identified subject ID, COVID-19 status, age in years and sex. HLA class I and class II types, where available, came from metadata supplied by the sample provider rather than from assay-based typing. Beyond this particular receptor, the publication reports: How much clinical and demographic metadata was included differed by source and by participant, and the metadata was provided uncurated.

Enrolling through a virtual design, the prospective study's participants ranged in age from roughly 18 to 89 years and lived across 20 to 30 United States geographic areas. Cohort assignment in the prospective study relied on participant-reported clinical history from a screening survey and a study questionnaire. In the prospective study, whole blood, serum and a nasopharyngeal or oropharyngeal swab were collected from each participant by mobile phlebotomists. Over an approximately 2-month period, participants in the prospective study had the option of providing additional blood draws and questionnaires. Before DNA extraction, blood samples from the prospective study were shipped at room temperature or frozen. CDR1 and CDR2 are drawn from the germline V gene: MRHNA, SNTAGT. The CDR3 numbers 12 residues from cysteine through phenylalanine. Only the CDR3 portion is preserved as DNA: 36 bases, with reading frame beginning at the first base. Relative to germline, V is 6 bases shorter and J is 5 bases shorter, with 10 bases between their ends.

TCRbeta CDR3 regions were amplified from genomic DNA by means of the immunoSEQ Assay, a bias-controlled multiplex PCR. The original methods were these. Nucleated cell counts per sample were estimated from amplification of reference gene primers within the assay. To quantify the absolute abundance of each unique TCRbeta CDR3 rearrangement, sequence reads were collapsed and filtered. For each sample, productive Simpson clonality was calculated as the square root of Simpson's diversity index over productive rearrangements. TCRdb holds this immuneACCESS table with in-frame rearrangements only. Some clones are missing; in checked studies, unresolved V genes explain under half, and the rest has no known cause. D and trimming were read from the DNA, whereas the V and J calls and clone size are those reported in that table. The sample table contains about 190,000 clones; only one count was recorded for around 83% of them. Of the sample, 20% to 25% falls within the top ten clones.

The sequence was collected from a woman aged 40 to 49 in a cohort exposed to, infected with or recovered from COVID-19 (not recorded which). The chain uses TRBV6-4 and TRBJ1-1; no D gene can be assigned with confidence. The sequenced sample consisted of PBMCs or T cells enriched from blood (not recorded which). The CDR3 amino acid sequence is: CASSDGLTEAFF. The bases are TGTGCCAGCAGCGACGGACTGACTGAAGCTTTCTTT.